This T cell receptor (beta chain) appears in the sequencing data of a study of graft-versus-host responses after intestinal transplantation. As to this clone: The antigen is not known.

This CDR3 spans 14 amino acids. Trimming removed 6 bases from V and 2 bases from J; junction bases left unmatched: 6. CDR1 and CDR2 (germline): SNHLY, FYNNEI. The protocol was immunoSEQ multiplex PCR, while the TCRdb copy is restricted to in-frame clones and leaves out a portion. The repertoire consists of tens of thousands of clones, with about 91% occurring once and the leading ten covering more than 0.4%. The rearrangement uses TRBV2 and TRBJ2-7, with TRBD2 matching over 8 bases. The sample here was unstimulated CD8+ T cells sorted from spleen or lymph node cells, taken before intestinal transplant. This TCR was sampled from a human donor who received an intestinal transplant. The CDR3 loop reads CASSRVGRAYEQYF. In DNA form, the CDR3 reads TGTGCCAGCAGCAGGGTCGGGAGGGCCTACGAGCAGTACTTC.